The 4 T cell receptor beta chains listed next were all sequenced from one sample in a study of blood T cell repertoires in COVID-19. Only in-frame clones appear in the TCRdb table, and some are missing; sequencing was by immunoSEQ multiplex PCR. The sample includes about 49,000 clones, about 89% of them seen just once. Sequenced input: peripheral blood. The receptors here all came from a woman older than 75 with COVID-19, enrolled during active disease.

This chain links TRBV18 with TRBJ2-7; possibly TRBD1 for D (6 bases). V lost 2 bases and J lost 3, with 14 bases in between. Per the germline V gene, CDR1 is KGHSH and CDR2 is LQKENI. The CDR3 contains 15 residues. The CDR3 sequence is CASSPLGQSDYEQYF. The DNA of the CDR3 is TGTGCCAGCTCACCATTGGGACAATCCGACTACGAGCAGTACTTC.

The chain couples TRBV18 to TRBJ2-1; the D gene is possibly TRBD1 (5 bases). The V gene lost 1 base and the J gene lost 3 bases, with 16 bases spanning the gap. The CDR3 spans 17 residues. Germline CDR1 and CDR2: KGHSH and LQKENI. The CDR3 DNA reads TGTGCCAGCTCACCACGGCGGAAGACAGATGACTACAATGAGCAGTTCTTC. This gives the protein CASSPRRKTDDYNEQFF.

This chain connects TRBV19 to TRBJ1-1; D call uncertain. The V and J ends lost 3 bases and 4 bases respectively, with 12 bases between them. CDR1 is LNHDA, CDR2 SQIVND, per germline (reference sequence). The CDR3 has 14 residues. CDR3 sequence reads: CASSIGIAFTEAFF. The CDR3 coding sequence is TGTGCCAGTAGTATTGGGATAGCGTTCACTGAAGCTTTCTTT.

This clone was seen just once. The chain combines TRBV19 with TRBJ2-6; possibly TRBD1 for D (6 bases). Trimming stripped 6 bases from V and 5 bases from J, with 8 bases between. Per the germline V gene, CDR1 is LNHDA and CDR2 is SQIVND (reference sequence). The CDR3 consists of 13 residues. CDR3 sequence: CASRTGWANVLTF. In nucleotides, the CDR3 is TGTGCCAGTAGAACAGGGTGGGCCAACGTCCTGACTTTC.